The subject of this entry is one T cell receptor (beta chain). The repertoire was sequenced with immunoSEQ multiplex PCR; TCRdb's copy has only in-frame clones and lacks some. The table shows a few hundred thousand clones, with about 88% occurring only once. This entry is derived from a study of blood T cell repertoires in COVID-19. Study as a whole: Sources were T cells, B-cell-depleted T cells, or PBMCs; the material itself was cDNA or gDNA.

The J segment lost 4 bases and the V segment lost 5 bases, leaving 10 bases of the junction unmatched. The CDR3 is 16 amino acids. Germline CDR1 reads LGHNA; CDR2 reads YSLEER. Sequenced: peripheral blood. This sequence joins TRBV4-3 and TRBJ2-7, with 11 nucleotides matching TRBD2. The TCR was taken from a man between 18 and 29 years old with active or convalescent COVID-19. The CDR3 nucleotides read TGCGCCAGCAGCGAGGGTAGCGGGAGGGCAGGGTACGAGCAGTACTTC. Encoded protein: CASSEGSGRAGYEQYF.